This TCR beta chain was identified during a study of untreated major depressive disorder (dated by TCRdb to 2017 to 2018). Background on the whole study: The study was a cross-sectional case-control comparison of T cell phenotype and TCR repertoire between antidepressant-free major depressive disorder patients and individually matched non-depressed controls. Sequencing followed up flow-cytometry Vbeta 5.1, Vbeta 11 and Vbeta 22 usage differences observed in the whole cohort. Here is what the overall study found, with its caveats: The top five TRBV05-01 clones in every sequenced subject were all private clones. The sequencing comparisons used one-tailed planned tests on only three preselected Vbeta families. In the sequencing data, TRBV25-01 and TRBV02-01 usage matched the flow-cytometry pattern without reaching statistical significance. Sequencing confirmed higher TRBV05-01 (Vbeta 5.1) usage among CD4+ T cells of depressed patients than controls, with p = 0.040 in a one-tailed test. Because of strict matching and exclusion criteria, the study sample was comparatively small, which limits how generalizable the findings are.

Concerning this clone itself: Its target antigen remains unknown. Per-base quality was not reported, and no clone a single base away is much larger than it.

Each depressed patient was pairwise matched to a non-depressed control for sex, age, current smoking status and body mass index. Every participant was of European descent. No current or lifetime mood disorder was present in controls, and Quick Inventory of Depressive Symptoms-Self Report scores of 5 or less were recorded for controls. Participants were excluded if they had major medical conditions, Axis I/II comorbidities, regular medication or illicit drug use, or weekly alcohol intake above 100 g. Approximately 30 ml of peripheral blood was drawn into EDTA tubes from each participant. Magnetic negative selection with the BD IMag Human CD4 T Lymphocyte Enrichment Set was used to purify CD4+ T cells from thawed PBMCs. Flow cytometry confirmed that the CD4+ enrichment method typically gave about 95% purity. A subgroup of four to six case-control pairs, chosen blind to chemokine receptor expression and flow-cytometric repertoire skewing results, underwent TCRbeta sequencing. Every blood sample was taken in the morning at 8:00 a.m., and Ficoll-Hypaque gradient centrifugation was used to isolate PBMCs. PBMCs were cryopreserved by gradual cooling to -80°C and stored in liquid nitrogen until assayed.

The Qiagen DNeasy Blood and Tissue Kit was used to extract total genomic DNA from the purified CD4+ T cells. Following immunoSEQ immunosequencing protocols, the TCRbeta CDR3 region, as defined by IMGT, was amplified and sequenced. Per the authors' processing: Raw sequence data were preprocessed by the immunoSEQ service for PCR and sequencing error correction. The sequence data were imported into the immunoSEQ Analyzer and were further analyzed using VDJtools v1.0.7. The paired Wilcoxon signed-rank test was used to test differences between patients and controls. TCRdb limited this immuneACCESS table to in-frame rearrangements with V and J called. A share of clones is missing; checked studies link under half to unresolved V genes, and the rest is unexplained. V and J calls and clone size are those listed in that table; D and trimming were worked out from the DNA. The sample has over 20,000 clones on record, about 89% of them singletons. About 5% of the sample is held by the ten biggest clonotypes.

The germline V gene provides CDR1 SGHDT and CDR2 YYEEEE. For this chain, trimming is 3 bases at the V end and 5 bases at the J end, and the number of junction bases without a gene match is 3. There are 14 amino acids in the CDR3, from cysteine to phenylalanine inclusive. Solely the CDR3 DNA is kept, with 42 bases framed from the first base. Sequenced sample: CD4+ T cells from PBMCs. This clonotype originated in a woman aged 30 to 39 in good health. The rearranged chain carries TRBV5-6 and TRBJ1-5, with 9 middle bases fitting TRBD1. In nucleotide form, the sequence is TGTGCCAGCAGCTCCTGGGACAGGGATCAGCCCCAGCATTTT. Translated, it gives CASSSWDRDQPQHF.